Listed here are 18 T cell receptor beta chains from one sample, sequenced in a study of CD8+ T cells in alopecia areata. As the sequencing template, cDNA was produced by extracting RNA and reverse transcribing it. Libraries were prepared by immunoSEQ multiplex PCR; TCRdb keeps only in-frame clonotypes and omits some of them. The sample has 110,000 to 150,000 clones; about three fifths are singletons. The specimen sequenced was CD8+ T cells sorted from blood. The receptors derive from a human donor in good health.

This chain connects TRBV11-2 to TRBJ2-1; 12 bases map to TRBD2. Losses at the gene ends were 3 bases for V and 7 bases for J; bases not matched to a gene: 4. Germline V gives CDR1 SGHAT, CDR2 FQNNGV. The CDR3 is made up of 15 amino acids. CDR3 sequence: CASSFGLAGRNEQFF. The CDR3 DNA follows: TGTGCCAGCAGCTTTGGACTAGCGGGACGGAATGAGCAGTTCTTC.

J is TRBJ2-5 and V is TRBV9; TRBD1 is a possible D gene (6 bases). This CDR3 region has 16 residues. CDR1 and CDR2 from the germline V gene are SGDLS and YYNGEE. Between the trimmed V and J ends, which lost 0 bases and 2 bases, there was a span of 14 bases. The CDR3 loop reads CASSVVDSYPQETQYF. The CDR3 DNA reads as TGTGCCAGCAGCGTAGTGGACAGTTACCCTCAAGAGACCCAGTACTTC.

The rearrangement uses TRBV29-1 and TRBJ1-5, with 8 nucleotides matching TRBD1. The CDR3 contains 13 residues. Trimming cost V 5 bases and J 4 bases; bases outside gene matches: 4. CDR1 SQVTM and CDR2 ANQGSEA come from the germline V gene. The DNA for the CDR3 is TGCAGCGTTACCAGGGGGCTAAATCAGCCCCAGCATTTT. Amino acid sequence: CSVTRGLNQPQHF.

The rearrangement uses TRBV28 and TRBJ2-5, with 15 nucleotides matching TRBD2. The CDR3 is made up of 16 amino acids. CDR1 and CDR2 (germline): MDHEN, SYDVKM. Trimming removed 5 bases from V and 5 bases from J; junction bases left unmatched: 6. DNA of the CDR3: TGTGCCAGCAGTCACCTCGGGACTAGCGGGAGGGAGACCCAGTACTTC. The encoded protein is CASSHLGTSGRETQYF.

The chain recombines TRBV5-4 with TRBJ2-7, with 11 bases identical to TRBD2. The ends lost 4 bases at V and 3 bases at J; junction bases unmatched: 6. This CDR3 is 15 amino acids long. The germline gives CDR1 SGHNT, CDR2 YYREEE (reference sequence). The CDR3 loop reads CASSPGTSGNYEQYF. CDR3 nucleotides: TGTGCCAGCAGCCCGGGGACTAGCGGAAACTACGAGCAGTACTTC.

In this sample, this clone turned up once. The chain couples TRBV27 to TRBJ2-5, with TRBD2 matching over 7 bases. Germline assignment: CDR1 MNHEY and CDR2 SMNVEV (reference sequence). The CDR3 has 13 residues. Trimming removed 5 bases from V and 5 bases from J; junction bases left unmatched: 5. The CDR3 nucleotides are TGTGCCAGCAGTGAACCCGGGGGGGAGACCCAGTACTTC. Its protein is CASSEPGGETQYF.

This clone was counted a single time. V usage is TRBV5-1 and J usage is TRBJ2-7; D call uncertain. Looked up from germline, CDR1 is SGHRS and CDR2 is YFSETQ. V gave up 2 bases and J gave up 1 base, with 7 bases separating them. CDR3 length equals 13 residues. CDR3 bases: TGCGCCAGCAGCTTTACACGTTCCTACGAGCAGTACTTC. Encoded protein: CASSFTRSYEQYF.

As DNA, the CDR3 is TGCAGCGTTGAGTTCCAGGGAGTTAACTATGGCTACACCTTC. Amino acids: CSVEFQGVNYGYTF. J is TRBJ1-2 and V is TRBV29-1; tentatively, D is TRBD1 (5 bases). This CDR3 is built from 14 residues. Germline V gene data show CDR1 as SQVTM and CDR2 as ANQGSEA. V lost 3 bases, J lost 1 base, and 12 bases lay in between.

This chain connects TRBV25-1 to TRBJ2-6; weak D call: TRBD2 (5 bases). V lost 7 bases and J lost 1, with 8 bases in between. The length of the CDR3 is 14 residues. Germline V gene data show CDR1 as MGHDK and CDR2 as SYGVNS. DNA of the CDR3: TGTGCCAGCACTCGGGGTTCTGGGGCCAACGTCCTGACTTTC. Translated, it gives CASTRGSGANVLTF.

The chain has TRBV29-1 and TRBJ2-1; either TRBD1 or TRBD2 may supply D (6 bases each). The CDR3 sequence is 14 residues long. Germline V gives CDR1 SQVTM, CDR2 ANQGSEA. Trimming removed 5 bases from V and 6 bases from J, with 17 bases in between. The CDR3 loop is CSVTRRGQGNEQFF. As DNA, the CDR3 is TGCAGCGTTACCAGGAGGGGACAAGGCAATGAGCAGTTCTTC.

The chain uses TRBV5-1 and TRBJ2-1, with 7 bases matching TRBD2. Per germline, CDR1 SGHRS and CDR2 YFSETQ. V gave up 0 bases and J gave up 2 bases; unmatched junction bases: 2. The CDR3 is 15 residues long. CDR3 bases: TGCGCCAGCAGCTTGGGCGGGGGTGCCTACAATGAGCAGTTCTTC. It yields the protein CASSLGGGAYNEQFF.

The CDR3: CASSHSGTPNTGELFF. The CDR3 DNA reads TGTGCCAGCAGCCATAGCGGGACCCCGAACACCGGGGAGCTGTTTTTT. V and J are TRBV4-2 and TRBJ2-2; 8 bases line up with TRBD2. V trimming: 3 bases; J trimming: 0 bases; junction bases outside the gene matches: 3. Germline CDR1 is LGHNA and CDR2 is YNFKEQ. CDR3 size: 16 residues.

This clone occurred a few times. J is TRBJ2-7 and V is TRBV7-9, with a tentative D call TRBD2 (5 bases). Trimming removed 1 base from V and 1 base from J, with 14 bases in between. The germline V gene encodes CDR1 SEHNR and CDR2 FQNEAQ (reference sequence). The CDR3 spans 16 residues. The CDR3 DNA reads TGTGCCAGCAGCTTAGGAAGCGGTGTACTTTCCTACGAGCAGTACTTC. Translating gives CASSLGSGVLSYEQYF.

For the CDR3, the DNA is TGTGCCAGCAGCGGGGACAGCCGGAACACTGAAGCTTTCTTT. Its protein product is CASSGDSRNTEAFF. The genes are TRBV9 and TRBJ1-1; 7 nucleotides agree with TRBD1. Germline V lookup: CDR1 SGDLS, CDR2 YYNGEE. This CDR3 is 14 amino acids long. V shed 3 bases and J 1 base; nucleotides not matched to a gene: 3.

The chain is built from TRBV15 and TRBJ2-5; D tentatively reads TRBD1 or TRBD2 (6 bases each). The V end was cut by 0 bases, the J end by 4 bases, with 12 bases between. From germline, CDR1 is LNHNV and CDR2 YYDKDF (reference sequence). The CDR3 is made up of 15 amino acids. CDR3 DNA: TGTGCCACCAGCAGAGAGATGGGGGGCGGAGAGACCCAGTACTTC. It encodes CATSREMGGGETQYF.

This sequence joins TRBV27 and TRBJ1-5; D not certain. In germline, CDR1 is MNHEY, CDR2 SMNVEV (reference sequence). This CDR3 is built from 12 residues. The V end was cut by 3 bases, the J end by 2 bases, with 2 bases between. The CDR3: CASSFGNQPQHF. Here the CDR3 DNA reads TGTGCCAGCAGTTTCGGCAATCAGCCCCAGCATTTT.

The chain employs TRBV7-9 and TRBJ2-1, with TRBD1 matching over 7 bases. V was clipped by 4 bases and J by 8 bases; unmatched bases: 5. This CDR3 contains 13 residues. Germline values: CDR1 SEHNR, CDR2 FQNEAQ (reference sequence). The CDR3 reads CASSSTGLHEQFF. DNA for the CDR3: TGTGCCAGCAGCTCGACAGGGTTGCATGAGCAGTTCTTC.

This clone was detected a few times. This rearrangement joins TRBV6-5 to TRBJ2-2; 8 nucleotides align to TRBD1. The CDR3 is made up of 15 amino acids. Germline CDR1 and CDR2: MNHEY and SVGAGI. Trimming at V came to 2 bases and at J to 10 bases, leaving 9 bases not matched to a gene. The CDR3 DNA sequence: TGTGCCAGCAGTTACCTCTGGACAGGGCGGAAGGAGCTGTTTTTT. It translates to CASSYLWTGRKELFF.